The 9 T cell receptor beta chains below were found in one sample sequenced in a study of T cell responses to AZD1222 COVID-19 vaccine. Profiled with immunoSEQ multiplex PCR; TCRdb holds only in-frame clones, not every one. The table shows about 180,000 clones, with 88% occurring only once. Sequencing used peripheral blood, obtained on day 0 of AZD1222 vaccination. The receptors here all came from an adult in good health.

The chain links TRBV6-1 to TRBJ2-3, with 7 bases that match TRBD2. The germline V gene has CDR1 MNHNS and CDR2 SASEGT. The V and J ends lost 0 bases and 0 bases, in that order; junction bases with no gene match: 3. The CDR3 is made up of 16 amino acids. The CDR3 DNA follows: TGTGCCAGCAGTGAAGCCGGGGGGTACAGCACAGATACGCAGTATTTT. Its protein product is CASSEAGGYSTDTQYF.

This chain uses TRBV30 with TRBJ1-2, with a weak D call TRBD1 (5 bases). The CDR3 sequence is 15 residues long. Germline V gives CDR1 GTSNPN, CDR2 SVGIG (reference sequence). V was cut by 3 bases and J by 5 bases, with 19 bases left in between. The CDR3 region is CAWSRDEGKRYGYTF. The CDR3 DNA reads TGTGCCTGGAGCCGGGATGAGGGGAAAAGATATGGCTACACCTTC.

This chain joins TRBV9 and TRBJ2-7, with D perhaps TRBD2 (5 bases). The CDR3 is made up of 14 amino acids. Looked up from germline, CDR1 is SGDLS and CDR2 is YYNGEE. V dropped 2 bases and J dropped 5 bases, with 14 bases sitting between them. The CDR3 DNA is TGTGCCAGCAGCGTTGTGGACTCCCCAGACGAGCAGTACTTC. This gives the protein CASSVVDSPDEQYF.

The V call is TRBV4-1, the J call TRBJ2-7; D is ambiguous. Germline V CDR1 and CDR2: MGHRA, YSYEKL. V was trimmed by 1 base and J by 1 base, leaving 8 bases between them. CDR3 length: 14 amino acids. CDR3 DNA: TGCGCCAGCAGCCAAGTTAAGGGTTCCTACGAGCAGTACTTC. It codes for CASSQVKGSYEQYF.

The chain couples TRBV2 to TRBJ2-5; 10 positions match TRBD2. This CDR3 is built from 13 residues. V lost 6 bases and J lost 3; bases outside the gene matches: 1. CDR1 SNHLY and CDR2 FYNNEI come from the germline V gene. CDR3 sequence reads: CASRGLAEETQYF. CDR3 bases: TGTGCCAGCAGAGGACTAGCGGAAGAGACCCAGTACTTC.

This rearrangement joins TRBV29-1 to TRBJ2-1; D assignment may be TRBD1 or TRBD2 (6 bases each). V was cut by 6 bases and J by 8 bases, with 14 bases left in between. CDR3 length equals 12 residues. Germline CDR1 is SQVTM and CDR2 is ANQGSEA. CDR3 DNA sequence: TGCAGCGTCGCACGGGGGCCCCATGAGCAGTTCTTC. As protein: CSVARGPHEQFF.

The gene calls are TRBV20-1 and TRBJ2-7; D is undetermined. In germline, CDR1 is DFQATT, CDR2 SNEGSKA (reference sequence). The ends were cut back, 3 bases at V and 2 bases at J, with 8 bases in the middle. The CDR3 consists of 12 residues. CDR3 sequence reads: CSASLIPYEQYF. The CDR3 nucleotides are TGCAGTGCTAGTCTCATCCCCTACGAGCAGTACTTC.

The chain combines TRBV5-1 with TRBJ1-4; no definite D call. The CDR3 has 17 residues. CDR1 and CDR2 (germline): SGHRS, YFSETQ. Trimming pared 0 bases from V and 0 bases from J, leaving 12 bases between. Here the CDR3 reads CASSLASTSATNEKLFF. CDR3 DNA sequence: TGCGCCAGCAGCTTGGCATCTACCTCTGCAACTAATGAAAAACTGTTTTTT.

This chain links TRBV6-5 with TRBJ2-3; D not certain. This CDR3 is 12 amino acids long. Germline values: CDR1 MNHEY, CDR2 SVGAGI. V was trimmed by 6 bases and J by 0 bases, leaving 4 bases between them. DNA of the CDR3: TGTGCCAGCAGGACTAGCACAGATACGCAGTATTTT. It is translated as CASRTSTDTQYF.